Listed below are T cell receptor beta chains from one sample, sequenced in a study of OX40 agonist ivuxolimab in advanced cancers. Some clones are missing from TCRdb's copy, which holds only in-frame ones; the method was immunoSEQ multiplex PCR. Of over 70,000 clones listed, roughly 83% were seen once; the top ten hold 6.5% to 7.5%. The sample was CD4+ or CD8+ T cells sorted from blood, taken in a trial of the OX40 agonist ivuxolimab. The source is an adult with an advanced solid tumor such as melanoma, head and neck, liver or kidney cancer. Both conserved end residues are part of each CDR3. The D gene is left open where the match is weak. Size is stated for part of the rows, as once, few or many counts, or as a class when the clone is expanded.

CDR3nt | CDR3aa | d_gene | j_gene | abundance | v_gene
TGTGCCAGCAAAAGGGCAGGGGCGACCGGGGAGCTGTTTTTT | CASKRAGATGELFF | - | TRBJ2-2 | - | TRBV6-1
TGTGCCAGCAGTAGAACCAATGAGCAGTTCTTC | CASSRTNEQFF | - | TRBJ2-1 | - | TRBV6-5
TGCGCCAGCAGCTTGGGGGTGGGGCCCAGGGACATTCAGTACTTC | CASSLGVGPRDIQYF | - | TRBJ2-4 | - | TRBV5-1
TGTGCCAGCAGAAACGGGGGGACAGGGGGCGGCGAGCAGTACTTC | CASRNGGTGGGEQYF | TRBD1 | TRBJ2-7 | - | TRBV6-5
TGTGCCAGCAGTTTATCCCACAGGGCCACTGAAGCTTTCTTT | CASSLSHRATEAFF | - | TRBJ1-1 | few | TRBV27
TGTGCCAGCAGCCGGGGTGGGGCTTCAGCCAAAAACATTCAGTACTTC | CASSRGGASAKNIQYF | - | TRBJ2-4 | - | TRBV5-4
TGCAGCGTTGCTCCAAGCGGCAATCAGCCCCAGCATTTT | CSVAPSGNQPQHF | - | TRBJ1-5 | - | TRBV29-1
TGTGCCAGCAGCTTAAGTTTGTCCCCCACTAATGAAAAACTGTTTTTT | CASSLSLSPTNEKLFF | - | TRBJ1-4 | - | TRBV7-9
TGTGCCAGCAGCTTTGCGGGGTGGGGCTACACCTTC | CASSFAGWGYTF | - | TRBJ1-2 | once | TRBV7-9
TGTGCCAGCAGTGGGATGGACAGGAAGAGCTCCTACGAGCAGTACTTC | CASSGMDRKSSYEQYF | TRBD1 | TRBJ2-7 | - | TRBV25-1
TGTGCCAGCAGAGGACTAGCGGACTCCTACAATGAGCAGTTCTTC | CASRGLADSYNEQFF | TRBD2 | TRBJ2-1 | - | TRBV7-6
TGTGCCAGCAGTAATTGGAGACTAGCGGGACAAGAGACCCAGTACTTC | CASSNWRLAGQETQYF | TRBD2 | TRBJ2-5 | - | TRBV7-9
TGTGCCTGGAGAAGAGGCAGCGGGAAAGGCAATGAGCAGTTCTTC | CAWRRGSGKGNEQFF | TRBD2 | TRBJ2-1 | once | TRBV30
TGTGCCAGCAGTTACTCGTATGACTATGGCTACACCTTC | CASSYSYDYGYTF | - | TRBJ1-2 | - | TRBV6-6
TGTGCCAGCTCACCCGGGACAGGGCTCGCCGACTACGAGCAGTACTTC | CASSPGTGLADYEQYF | TRBD1 | TRBJ2-7 | - | TRBV18
TGTGCCAGCAGCTGGGGCGGGGGGGATTCGGATACGCAGTATTTT | CASSWGGGDSDTQYF | TRBD2 | TRBJ2-3 | - | TRBV7-6
TGCGCCAGCAGCTCCGGAGGGACAAACACTGAAGCTTTCTTT | CASSSGGTNTEAFF | - | TRBJ1-1 | - | TRBV5-1
TGTGCCAGCAGCTTACCTCGACAGAACACTGAAGCTTTCTTT | CASSLPRQNTEAFF | - | TRBJ1-1 | - | TRBV11-2
TGTGCCAGTAGTATGGGACATCAAGAGACCCAGTACTTC | CASSMGHQETQYF | - | TRBJ2-5 | - | TRBV19
TGTGCCAGTAGCCCCAGGGAGTTGGACCAGCCCCAGCATTTT | CASSPRELDQPQHF | - | TRBJ1-5 | once | TRBV19
TGTGCCACCAGTATGCGGGGGCAGGGTGGTCTGAACACTGAAGCTTTCTTT | CATSMRGQGGLNTEAFF | - | TRBJ1-1 | - | TRBV15
TGTGCCAGCAGCTTAGACAGGAGCTACAATGAGCAGTTCTTC | CASSLDRSYNEQFF | - | TRBJ2-1 | - | TRBV7-9
TGTGCCAGCAGCAGGGGACGCCCTGCAGGTGGCTACACCTTC | CASSRGRPAGGYTF | - | TRBJ1-2 | once | TRBV9
TGTGCCAGCAGCCTAGGAGCTAGCACAGATACGCAGTATTTT | CASSLGASTDTQYF | - | TRBJ2-3 | few | TRBV5-6